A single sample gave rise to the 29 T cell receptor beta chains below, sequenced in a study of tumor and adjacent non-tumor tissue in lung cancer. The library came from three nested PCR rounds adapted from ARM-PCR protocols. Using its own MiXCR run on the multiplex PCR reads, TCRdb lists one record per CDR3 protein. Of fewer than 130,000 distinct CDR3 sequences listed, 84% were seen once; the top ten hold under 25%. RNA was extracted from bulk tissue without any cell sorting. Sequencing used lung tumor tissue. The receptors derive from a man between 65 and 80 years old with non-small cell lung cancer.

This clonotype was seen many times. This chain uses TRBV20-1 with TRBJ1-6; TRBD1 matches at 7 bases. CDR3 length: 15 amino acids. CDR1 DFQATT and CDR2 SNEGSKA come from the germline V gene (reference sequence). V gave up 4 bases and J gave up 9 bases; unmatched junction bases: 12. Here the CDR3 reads CSAKTGTGAGSPLHF. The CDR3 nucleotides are TGCAGTGCTAAAACGGGCACAGGGGCGGGTTCACCCCTCCACTTT.

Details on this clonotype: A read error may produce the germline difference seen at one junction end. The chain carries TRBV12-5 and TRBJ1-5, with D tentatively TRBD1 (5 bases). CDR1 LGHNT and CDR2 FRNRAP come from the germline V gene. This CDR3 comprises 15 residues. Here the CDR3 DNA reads TGTGCTAGTGGTTTGCCAGGGCCTTACAGTCAGGCCCAGCATTTT. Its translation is CASGLPGPYSQAQHF.

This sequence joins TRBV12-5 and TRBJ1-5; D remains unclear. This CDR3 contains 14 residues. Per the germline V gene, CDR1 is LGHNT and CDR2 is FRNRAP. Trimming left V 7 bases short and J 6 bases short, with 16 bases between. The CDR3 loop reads CASDLTAGSQPQHF. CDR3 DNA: TGTGCTAGTGACCTTACTGCTGGCAGTCAGCCCCAGCATTTT.

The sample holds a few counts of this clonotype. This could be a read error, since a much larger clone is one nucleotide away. DNA of the CDR3: TGTGTCAGCAGCTTTAGTATCGTGGGCGATGAAGCTTTCTTT. It codes for CVSSFSIVGDEAFF. This sequence joins TRBV7-9 and TRBJ1-1; D uncertain. This CDR3 is 14 amino acids long. The germline CDR1 and CDR2 sequences are SEHNR and FQNEAQ (reference sequence).

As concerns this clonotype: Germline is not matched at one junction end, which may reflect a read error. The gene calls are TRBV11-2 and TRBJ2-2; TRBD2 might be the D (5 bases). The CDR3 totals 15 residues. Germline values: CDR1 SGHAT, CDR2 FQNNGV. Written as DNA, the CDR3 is TGTGCCAGCAGCCCAAGCGGATCATACACCGGGAAGCTGTTTTTT. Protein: CASSPSGSYTGKLFF.

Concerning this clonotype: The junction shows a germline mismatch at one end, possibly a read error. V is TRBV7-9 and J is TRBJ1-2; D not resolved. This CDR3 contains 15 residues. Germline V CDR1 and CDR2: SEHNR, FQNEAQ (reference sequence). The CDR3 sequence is CASSLEEVGFFAYTF. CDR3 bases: TGTGCCAGCAGTTTAGAGGAGGTCGGATTTTTTGCCTACACCTTC.

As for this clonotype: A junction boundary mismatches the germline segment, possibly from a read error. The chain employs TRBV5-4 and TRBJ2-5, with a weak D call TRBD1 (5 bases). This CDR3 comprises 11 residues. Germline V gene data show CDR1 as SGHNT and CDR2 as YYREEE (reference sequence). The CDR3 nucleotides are TGTGCCAGCAGCTTAGGGGTGACCCTGTATTTC. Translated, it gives CASSLGVTLYF.

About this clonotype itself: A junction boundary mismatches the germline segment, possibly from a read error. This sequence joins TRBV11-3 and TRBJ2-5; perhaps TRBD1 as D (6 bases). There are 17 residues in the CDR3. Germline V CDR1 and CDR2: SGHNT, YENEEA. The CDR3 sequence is CVSRLATGLTNQEIQYF. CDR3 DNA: TGTGTCAGCAGGTTAGCAACAGGGCTTACCAACCAAGAGATCCAGTACTTC.

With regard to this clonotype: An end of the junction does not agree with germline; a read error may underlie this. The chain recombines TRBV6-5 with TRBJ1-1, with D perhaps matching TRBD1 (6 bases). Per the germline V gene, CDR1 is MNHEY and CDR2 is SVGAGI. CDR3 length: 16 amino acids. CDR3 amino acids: CASSRPTRAGVAEAVF. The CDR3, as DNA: TGTGCCAGCAGTAGACCAACAAGGGCAGGGGTTGCCGAAGCTGTCTTT.

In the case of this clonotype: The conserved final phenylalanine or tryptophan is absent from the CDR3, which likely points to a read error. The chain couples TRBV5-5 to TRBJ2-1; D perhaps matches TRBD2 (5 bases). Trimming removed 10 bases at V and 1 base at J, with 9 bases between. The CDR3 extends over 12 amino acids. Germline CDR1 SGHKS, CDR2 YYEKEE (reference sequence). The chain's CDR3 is CAGSTSYNEQFL. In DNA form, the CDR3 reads TGTGCCGGGAGCACTTCCTACAATGAGCAGTTCTTA.

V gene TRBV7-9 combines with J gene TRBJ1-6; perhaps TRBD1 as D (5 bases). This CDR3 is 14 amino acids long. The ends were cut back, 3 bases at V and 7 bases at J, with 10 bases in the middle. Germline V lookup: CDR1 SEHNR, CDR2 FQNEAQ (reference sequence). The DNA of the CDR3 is TGTGCCAGCAGCTTTCGGGGGGGAAATTCACCCCTCCACTTT. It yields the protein CASSFRGGNSPLHF.

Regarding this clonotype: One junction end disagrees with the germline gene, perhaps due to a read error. The CDR3 region is CASSQDRGPEAIF. In nucleotides, the CDR3 is TGTGCCAGCAGCCAAGATCGAGGGCCTGAAGCTATCTTT. This sequence joins TRBV4-2 and TRBJ1-1; D call uncertain. CDR1 LGHNA and CDR2 YNFKEQ come from the germline V gene. CDR3 size: 13 residues.

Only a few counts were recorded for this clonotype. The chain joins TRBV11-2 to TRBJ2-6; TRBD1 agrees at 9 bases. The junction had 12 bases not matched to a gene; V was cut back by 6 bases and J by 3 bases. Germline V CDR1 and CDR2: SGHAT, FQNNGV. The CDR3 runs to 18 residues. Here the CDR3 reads CASSPGTGCSRGANVLTF. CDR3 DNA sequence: TGTGCCAGCAGTCCCGGGACAGGGTGTTCTCGTGGGGCCAACGTCCTGACTTTC.

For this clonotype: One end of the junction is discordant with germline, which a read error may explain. CDR3 residues: CASSQQWGLETQYF. CDR3 nucleotide sequence: TGCGCCAGTAGCCAACAGTGGGGACTAGAGACCCAGTATTTC. J is TRBJ2-5 and V is TRBV4-1; TRBD2 agrees at 8 bases. From germline, CDR1 is MGHRA and CDR2 YSYEKL. This CDR3 spans 14 amino acids.

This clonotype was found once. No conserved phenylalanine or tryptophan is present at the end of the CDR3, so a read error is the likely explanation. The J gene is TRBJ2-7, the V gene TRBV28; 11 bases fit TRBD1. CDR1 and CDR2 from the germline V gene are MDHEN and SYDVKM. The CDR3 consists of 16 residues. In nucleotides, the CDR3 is TGTGCCAGTAGTTTATATGGAGGACAGGGGGCTAGGGAGCAGTACTCC. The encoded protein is CASSLYGGQGAREQYS.

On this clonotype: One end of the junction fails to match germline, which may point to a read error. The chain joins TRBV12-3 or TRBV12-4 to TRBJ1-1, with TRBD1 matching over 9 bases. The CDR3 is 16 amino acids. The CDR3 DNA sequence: TGTGCCATCAGTTTTTACGGAGACAGGGGGAGAACTGAAGCTTTCTTT. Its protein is CAISFYGDRGRTEAFF.

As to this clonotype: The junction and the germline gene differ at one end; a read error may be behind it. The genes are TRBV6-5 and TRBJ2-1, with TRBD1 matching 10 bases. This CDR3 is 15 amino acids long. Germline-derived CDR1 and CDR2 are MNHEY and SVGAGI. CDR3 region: CASRYPGQGYNVQFF. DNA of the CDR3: TGTGCCAGCAGGTACCCGGGACAGGGGTACAATGTGCAGTTCTTC.

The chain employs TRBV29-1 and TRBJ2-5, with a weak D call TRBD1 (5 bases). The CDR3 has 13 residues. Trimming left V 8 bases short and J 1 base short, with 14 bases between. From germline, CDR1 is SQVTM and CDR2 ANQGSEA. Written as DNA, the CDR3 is TGCAGCCCGGCCAACAGGTTCCAAGAGACCCAGTACTTC. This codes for CSPANRFQETQYF.

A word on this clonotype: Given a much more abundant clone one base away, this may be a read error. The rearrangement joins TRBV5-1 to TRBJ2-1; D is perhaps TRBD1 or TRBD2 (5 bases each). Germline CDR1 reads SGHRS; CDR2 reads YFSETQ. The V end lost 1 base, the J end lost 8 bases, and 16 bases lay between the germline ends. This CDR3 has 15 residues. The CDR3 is CASSLSGRAGDEQFF. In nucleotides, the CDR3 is TGCGCCAGCAGCTTGTCGGGACGAGCAGGCGATGAGCAGTTCTTC.

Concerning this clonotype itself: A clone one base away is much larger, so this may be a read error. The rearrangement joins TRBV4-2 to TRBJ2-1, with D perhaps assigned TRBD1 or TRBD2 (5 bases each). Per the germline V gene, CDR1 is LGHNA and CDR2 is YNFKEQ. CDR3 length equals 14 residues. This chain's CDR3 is CTSSGGGNFNEQFF. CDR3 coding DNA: TGTACCAGCAGTGGGGGTGGTAACTTCAATGAGCAGTTCTTC.

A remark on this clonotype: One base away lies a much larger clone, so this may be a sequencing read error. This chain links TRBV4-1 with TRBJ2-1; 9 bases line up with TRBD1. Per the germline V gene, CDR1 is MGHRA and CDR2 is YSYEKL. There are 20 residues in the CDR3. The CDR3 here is CASSQLIGGPGTGTYNEQLF. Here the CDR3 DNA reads TGCGCCAGCAGCCAATTAATAGGGGGACCCGGGACAGGGACCTACAATGAGCAGTTATTC.

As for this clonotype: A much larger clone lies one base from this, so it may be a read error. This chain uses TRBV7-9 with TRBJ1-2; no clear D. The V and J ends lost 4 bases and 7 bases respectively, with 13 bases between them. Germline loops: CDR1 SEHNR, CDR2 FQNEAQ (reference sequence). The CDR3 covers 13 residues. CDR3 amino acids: CASSSQWVGGYTF. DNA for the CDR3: TGTGCCAGCAGCTCGCAGTGGGTCGGTGGCTACACCTTC. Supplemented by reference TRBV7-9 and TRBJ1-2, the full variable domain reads DTGVSQNPRHKITKRGQNVTFRCDPISEHNRLYWYRQTLGQGPEFLTYFQNEAQLEKSRLLSDRFSAERPKGSFSTLEIQRTEQGDSAMYLCASSSQWVGGYTFGSGTRLTVV.

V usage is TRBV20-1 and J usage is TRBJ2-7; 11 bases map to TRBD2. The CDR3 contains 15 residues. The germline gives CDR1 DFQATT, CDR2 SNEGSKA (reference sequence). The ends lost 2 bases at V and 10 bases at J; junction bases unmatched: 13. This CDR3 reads CSARRTSGLTYVQYF. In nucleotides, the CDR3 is TGCAGTGCTAGACGGACTAGCGGGCTGACCTACGTACAGTACTTC.

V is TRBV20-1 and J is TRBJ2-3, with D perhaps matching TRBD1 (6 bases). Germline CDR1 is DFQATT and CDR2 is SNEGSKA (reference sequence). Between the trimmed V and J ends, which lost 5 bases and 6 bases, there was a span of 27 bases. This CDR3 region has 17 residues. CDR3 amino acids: CSAHLGGLQTPVDTQYF. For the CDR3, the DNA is TGCAGTGCTCACCTTGGGGGCCTACAAACCCCTGTGGATACGCAGTATTTT.

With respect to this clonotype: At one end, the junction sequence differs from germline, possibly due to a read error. CDR3 coding DNA: TGCGCTAGCAGTGACTCGGGGGTCTACGATCAGTACTTC. Its translation is CASSDSGVYDQYF. The chain has TRBV10-1 and TRBJ2-7; D is possibly TRBD2 (6 bases). Germline lookup yields CDR1 WNHNN and CDR2 SYGVQD (reference sequence). This CDR3 has 13 amino acids.

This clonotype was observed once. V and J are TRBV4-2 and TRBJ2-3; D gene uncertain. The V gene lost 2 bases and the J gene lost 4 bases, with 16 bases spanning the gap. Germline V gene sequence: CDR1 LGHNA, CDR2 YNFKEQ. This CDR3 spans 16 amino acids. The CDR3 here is CASSQPTTPEPDTQYF. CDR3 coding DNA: TGTGCCAGCAGCCAACCGACAACCCCTGAGCCAGATACGCAGTATTTT.

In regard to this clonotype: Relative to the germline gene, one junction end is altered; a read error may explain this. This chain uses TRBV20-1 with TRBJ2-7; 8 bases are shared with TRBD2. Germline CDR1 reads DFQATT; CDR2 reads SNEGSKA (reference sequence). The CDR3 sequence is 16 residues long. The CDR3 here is CSARNQPGGGTYEQYF. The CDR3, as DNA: TGCAGTGCTAGGAATCAGCCCGGGGGGGGTACCTACGAGCAGTATTTC.

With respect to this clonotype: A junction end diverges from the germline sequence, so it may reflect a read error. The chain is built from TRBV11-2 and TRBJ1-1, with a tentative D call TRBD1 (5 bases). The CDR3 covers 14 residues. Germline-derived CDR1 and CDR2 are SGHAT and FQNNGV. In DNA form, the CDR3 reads TGTGCCAGCAGCTTCGGCGGGGACTGGACTGGAGCTTTCTTT. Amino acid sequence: CASSFGGDWTGAFF.

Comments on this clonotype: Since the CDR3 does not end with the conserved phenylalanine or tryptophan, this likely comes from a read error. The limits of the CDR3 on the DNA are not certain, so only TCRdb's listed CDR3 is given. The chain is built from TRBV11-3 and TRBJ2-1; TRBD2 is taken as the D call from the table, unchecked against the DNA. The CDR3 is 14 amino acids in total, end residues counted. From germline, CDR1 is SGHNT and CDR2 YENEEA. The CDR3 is CASSPRGNYNEQFI.